The 19 T cell receptor beta chains presented below share a single source sample, sequenced in a study of shared clonotypes between healthy human individuals. Here immunoSEQ multiplex PCR was the method, and the copy in TCRdb shows in-frame clones only, minus some. The sample lists 1.6 million or so clones, less than 99% occurring once. The sequencing input was naive CD4+ T cells sorted from blood. Subset here: CD45RA+ positively selected. The source is a man aged 25-40 years in good health.

The rearrangement uses TRBV19 and TRBJ1-1; the D gene is possibly TRBD1 (6 bases). Per germline, CDR1 LNHDA and CDR2 SQIVND (reference sequence). V was cut by 9 bases and J by 0 bases, with 11 bases left in between. The CDR3 is made up of 13 amino acids. In nucleotides, the CDR3 is TGTGCCAGCGGTCAGGGGATGAACACTGAAGCTTTCTTT. Encoded protein: CASGQGMNTEAFF.

The J gene is TRBJ1-2, the V gene TRBV6-6, with TRBD1 identical over 8 bases. Germline V gives CDR1 MNHNY, CDR2 SVGAGI (reference sequence). This CDR3 contains 15 residues. The V gene end was trimmed by 5 bases and the J gene end by 6 bases; junction bases not matched to a gene: 11. CDR3: CASSANRQGPDGYTF. CDR3 nucleotides: TGTGCCAGCAGTGCAAACCGACAGGGGCCGGATGGCTACACCTTC.

The CDR3 reads CASSSLGGSTSAGANVLTF. The CDR3 nucleotides read TGTGCCAGCAGCAGCTTAGGTGGGTCGACCAGCGCAGGGGCCAACGTCCTGACTTTC. The chain has TRBV7-6 and TRBJ2-6, with D hard to call. The V end was cut by 5 bases, the J end by 4 bases, with 24 bases between. CDR1 and CDR2 (germline): SGHVS, FNYEAQ. The CDR3 sequence is 19 residues long.

The V gene is TRBV12-5, the J gene TRBJ2-5; TRBD2 matches at 7 bases. V trimming: 7 bases; J trimming: 4 bases; junction bases outside the gene matches: 6. The CDR3 runs to 13 residues. Germline lookup yields CDR1 LGHNT and CDR2 FRNRAP. This CDR3 is CASALSGTETQYF. The CDR3 DNA is TGTGCTAGTGCCCTAAGCGGGACAGAGACCCAGTACTTC.

The chain joins TRBV28 to TRBJ2-7; 9 positions match TRBD2. V lost 8 bases and J lost 3; bases outside the gene matches: 8. This CDR3 comprises 14 residues. The germline gives CDR1 MDHEN, CDR2 SYDVKM. CDR3 DNA: TGTGCCAGCTTCGGGGTTAGCGGGAGCTACGAGCAGTACTTC. It yields the protein CASFGVSGSYEQYF.

J is TRBJ2-5 and V is TRBV7-2; 8 bases line up with TRBD2. The length of the CDR3 is 16 residues. Germline V gene sequence: CDR1 SGHTA, CDR2 FQGNSA. The V segment lost 10 bases and the J segment 5 bases; nucleotides outside the gene matches: 18. CDR3 in amino acids: CATSSESGSLGETQYF. Here the CDR3 DNA reads TGTGCCACCTCGTCAGAGAGCGGGAGTCTGGGGGAGACCCAGTACTTC.

CDR3 sequence (DNA): TGCGCCAGCAGCTCTCCTACTAGCCGGGGGTTGGATACGCAGTATTTT. Protein product: CASSSPTSRGLDTQYF. The chain employs TRBV5-1 and TRBJ2-3; possibly TRBD2 for D (6 bases). Germline-derived CDR1 and CDR2 are SGHRS and YFSETQ. The ends were cut back, 3 bases at V and 6 bases at J, with 20 bases in the middle. The length of the CDR3 is 16 residues.

Regarding this clone: At one of its ends the junction is not consistent with the germline gene, which may arise from a read error. The chain links TRBV27 to TRBJ2-1; D is uncertain. This CDR3 region has 13 residues. CDR1 MNHEY and CDR2 SMNVEV come from the germline V gene (reference sequence). The DNA of the CDR3 is TGTGCCAGCAGTTTCAAAACCTACAGTGAGCAGTTCTTC. This encodes CASSFKTYSEQFF.

In its sample, this clone was seen once. V and J are TRBV28 and TRBJ1-5; 7 nucleotides align to TRBD1. CDR1 is MDHEN and CDR2 is SYDVKM in the germline V gene. V shed 5 bases and J 1 base; nucleotides not matched to a gene: 5. This CDR3 region has 15 residues. CDR3: CASSPTGRSNQPQHF. DNA for the CDR3: TGTGCCAGCAGTCCGACAGGGAGGAGCAATCAGCCCCAGCATTTT.

The rearrangement joins TRBV7-9 to TRBJ2-1; 10 bases are a match to TRBD2. The CDR3 spans 17 residues. J lost 8 bases, V lost 2 bases, and 12 bases had no gene match. Germline V gene sequence: CDR1 SEHNR, CDR2 FQNEAQ (reference sequence). For the CDR3, the DNA is TGTGCCAGCAGCTTACCCCCAGCGGGAGGGCCGTGGGATGAGCAGTTCTTC. Residues: CASSLPPAGGPWDEQFF.

Turning to this clone: Different DNA sequences within this sample yield the same CDR3. The chain has TRBV7-2 and TRBJ2-5, with D possibly being TRBD1 or TRBD2 (5 bases each). The CDR3 is made up of 12 amino acids. CDR1 and CDR2 (germline): SGHTA, FQGNSA. The V end lost 5 bases, the J end lost 5 bases, and 9 bases lay between the germline ends. CDR3: CASSREGETQYF. CDR3 DNA: TGTGCCAGCAGCCGAGAGGGGGAGACCCAGTACTTC. Looking up the rest from reference TRBV7-2 and TRBJ2-5 gives the full variable domain: GAGVSQSPSNKVTEKGKDVELRCDPISGHTALYWYRQSLGQGLEFLIYFQGNSAPDKSGLPSDRFSAERTGGSVSTLTIQRTQQEDSAVYLCASSREGETQYFGPGTRLLVL.

This chain connects TRBV5-4 to TRBJ2-7; 8 bases line up with TRBD2. J gave up 0 bases and V 4 bases, and 9 bases lay outside the gene matches. Germline CDR1 reads SGHNT; CDR2 reads YYREEE (reference sequence). CDR3 size: 16 residues. This chain's CDR3 is CASSANSGSASYEQYF. CDR3 sequence (DNA): TGTGCCAGCAGCGCCAACAGCGGGAGTGCCTCCTACGAGCAGTACTTC.

This chain links TRBV5-6 with TRBJ2-7, with 10 bases aligning to TRBD1. The V segment lost 0 bases and the J segment 9 bases; nucleotides outside the gene matches: 9. CDR1 and CDR2 from the germline V gene are SGHDT and YYEEEE. The CDR3 covers 15 residues. The CDR3 protein is CASSLGGTGDLWQYF. For the CDR3, the DNA is TGTGCCAGCAGCTTGGGCGGGACAGGGGATCTTTGGCAGTACTTC.

The chain is built from TRBV7-9 and TRBJ2-1; the match to TRBD2 covers 9 bases. CDR1 and CDR2 (germline): SEHNR, FQNEAQ (reference sequence). V shed 1 base and J 5 bases; nucleotides not matched to a gene: 6. This CDR3 region has 16 residues. In DNA, the CDR3 is TGTGCCAGCAGCTTAGTCGGCGGGAGGGCCGACAATGAGCAGTTCTTC. This codes for CASSLVGGRADNEQFF.

The genes are TRBV29-1 and TRBJ2-5, with 11 positions matching TRBD2. CDR1 is SQVTM, CDR2 ANQGSEA, per germline. This CDR3 comprises 14 residues. With V trimmed by 3 bases and J by 5 bases, 5 bases remained unmatched. CDR3 DNA sequence: TGCAGCGTTGATCTGGTAGCGGGGGGGGAGACCCAGTACTTC. The encoded protein is CSVDLVAGGETQYF. Full variable domain (missing parts from reference TRBV29-1 and TRBJ2-5): SAVISQKPSRDICQRGTSLTIQCQVDSQVTMMFWYRQQPGQSLTLIATANQGSEATYESGFVIDKFPISRPNLTFSTLTVSNMSPEDSSIYLCSVDLVAGGETQYFGPGTRLLVL.

This sequence joins TRBV7-2 and TRBJ2-5; D possibly uses TRBD1 or TRBD2 (7 bases each). Germline V CDR1 and CDR2: SGHTA, FQGNSA. Trimming pared 5 bases from V and 5 bases from J, leaving 18 bases between. The CDR3 runs 15 residues. The CDR3: CASSPQTGRGETQYF. The CDR3 DNA is TGTGCCAGCAGCCCGCAGACAGGGAGGGGGGAGACCCAGTACTTC.

This chain links TRBV19 with TRBJ2-1; TRBD2 aligns across 10 bases. CDR1 and CDR2 from the germline V gene are LNHDA and SQIVND (reference sequence). V shed 1 base, J shed 8 bases, and the junction held 11 bases outside the gene matches. The CDR3 runs 17 residues. CDR3 DNA: TGTGCCAGTAGTATAGTTTATCGGCTAGCGGGAGACTATGAGCAGTTCTTC. Its translation: CASSIVYRLAGDYEQFF.

The chain uses TRBV29-1 and TRBJ2-3; D not certain. CDR1 and CDR2 from the germline V gene are SQVTM and ANQGSEA. The CDR3 covers 14 residues. V gave up 7 bases and J gave up 2 bases, with 16 bases separating them. CDR3 loop: CSAQTLKNTDTQYF. The CDR3 region has the DNA TGCAGCGCCCAGACGCTAAAAAACACAGATACGCAGTATTTT.

V and J are TRBV18 and TRBJ2-5; TRBD2 agrees at 10 bases. Germline CDR1 and CDR2: KGHSH and LQKENI. The ends lost 4 bases at V and 5 bases at J; junction bases unmatched: 7. CDR3 length equals 15 residues. In nucleotides, the CDR3 is TGTGCCAGCTCACTCCGGACTAGCGGAGGGGAGACCCAGTACTTC. Residues: CASSLRTSGGETQYF.